Listed below are T cell receptor beta chains from one sample, sequenced in a study of control samples from healthy donors and cancer patients. Assay: immunoSEQ multiplex PCR; the TCRdb copy retains only in-frame clones and omits some. The sample consists of 90,000 to 100,000 clones, 79% of them appearing once. Sequencing was done on a sample of blood. The receptors here all came from a woman aged 25 to 39 in good health. The CDR3 runs from the conserved cysteine through the conserved F or W. The D gene is left open where the match is weak. Some rows mark clone size as missing; the rest say once, few, many or name a class of expanded clone.

>.|TRBJ1-5|.|TRBV19
TGTGCCAGTAGTATAGTACCGTCCATCACCCGAAATCAGCCCCAGCATTTT
CASSIVPSITRNQPQHF
>.|TRBJ2-1|TRBD2|TRBV15
TGTGCCACCAGCAGAGAAAGGGCGGGGGACTCCTACAATGAGCAGTTCTTC
CATSRERAGDSYNEQFF
>.|TRBJ1-2|.|TRBV12-3/TRBV12-4
TGTGCCAGCAGCCCCGGGAGAGGGTCTGGCTACACCTTC
CASSPGRGSGYTF
>.|TRBJ2-3|.|TRBV24-1
TGTGCCACCAGTGATCCCAGGGGCCCCACCGATACGCAGTATTTT
CATSDPRGPTDTQYF
>.|TRBJ2-3|.|TRBV9
TGTGCCAGCAGCGTAGAACCCAGCAGCACAGATACGCAGTATTTT
CASSVEPSSTDTQYF
>.|TRBJ1-1|.|TRBV19
TGTGCCACCCGGCGGGATCCGGGCCTGAACACTGAAGCTTTCTTT
CATRRDPGLNTEAFF
>.|TRBJ1-1|.|TRBV15
TGTGCCACCAGCAGGTTTCGGGGCACTGAAGCTTTCTTT
CATSRFRGTEAFF
>.|TRBJ2-3|TRBD1|TRBV6-5
TGTGCCAGCAGTCGGACAGGGACGAGGACAGATACGCAGTATTTT
CASSRTGTRTDTQYF
>.|TRBJ2-1|.|TRBV15
TGTGCCACCAGCAGAGCCGTGAGTGAGCAGTTCTTC
CATSRAVSEQFF
>.|TRBJ2-1|.|TRBV7-8
TGTGCCAGCAGCTTAGGTCTACTTGAGCAGTTCTTC
CASSLGLLEQFF
>.|TRBJ2-5|TRBD1|TRBV5-4
TGTGCCAGCAGCTTCCCAGGACAGGGGATAGGGACCCAGTACTTC
CASSFPGQGIGTQYF
>.|TRBJ1-1|TRBD1|TRBV7-2
TGTGCCAGCAGCTTACGTGGGACAGGCGCGAACACTGAAGCTTTCTTT
CASSLRGTGANTEAFF
>.|TRBJ2-7|TRBD1|TRBV7-2
TGTGCCAGCAGCTTAGTTGGACGGACAGGCAAGACCTACGAGCAGTACTTC
CASSLVGRTGKTYEQYF
>.|TRBJ1-1|.|TRBV5-4
TGTGCCAGCAGCTTGACTGGAAACACTGAAGCTTTCTTT
CASSLTGNTEAFF
>.|TRBJ1-2|.|TRBV19
TGTGCCAGTAGTATAGATGCCTCTAGGGGCTACACCTTC
CASSIDASRGYTF
>.|TRBJ1-5|TRBD1|TRBV27
TGTGCCAGCAGACAGACAGGGGAGCGCGATCAGCCCCAGCATTTT
CASRQTGERDQPQHF
>.|TRBJ1-1|.|TRBV5-6
TGTGCCAGCAGCTTGGAGAGGCTCTCAGGCGCGGCTTTCTTT
CASSLERLSGAAFF
>.|TRBJ2-7|.|TRBV6-6
TGTGCCAGCAGTCCATGGGGTCAAGCGTACGAGCAGTACTTC
CASSPWGQAYEQYF
>.|TRBJ1-1|.|TRBV5-1
TGCGCCAGCAGCTTGGGCCAGGGTCCGGCGGGGAACACTGAAGCTTTCTTT
CASSLGQGPAGNTEAFF
>once|TRBJ1-6|.|TRBV6-2/TRBV6-3
TGTGCCAGCAGTTTAGGGATCGGATGGAGCTCCTATAATTCACCCCTCCACTTT
CASSLGIGWSSYNSPLHF
>few|TRBJ2-7|TRBD1|TRBV11-2
TGTGCCAGCAGCCGAGTGGCGCAGGGGGCCTACGAGCAGTACTTC
CASSRVAQGAYEQYF
>.|TRBJ2-3|.|TRBV5-4
TGTGCCAGCAGCGCACCAGGCGGGGGCCTCGGAGATACGCAGTATTTT
CASSAPGGGLGDTQYF
>.|TRBJ2-7|TRBD2|TRBV4-3
TGCGCCAGCAGCCAAGATGGTAGCGGGGGCCCCTACGAGCAGTACTTC
CASSQDGSGGPYEQYF
>few|TRBJ2-1|TRBD2|TRBV5-1
TGCGCCAGCAGAGGCACTAGCGGGACGGTAGTAAGCCTGTTCTTC
CASRGTSGTVVSLFF
>once|TRBJ1-2|.|TRBV4-1
TGCGCCAGCAGCCAGCCAGGGGACCGTCCTGGCTACACCTTC
CASSQPGDRPGYTF
>.|TRBJ2-3|.|TRBV29-1
TGCAGCGTTGAAGATCTCCAGGGGACAGATACGCAGTATTTT
CSVEDLQGTDTQYF
>.|TRBJ1-3|TRBD1|TRBV6-5
TGTGCCAGCAGGACAGGGGGCGGAAACACCATATATTTT
CASRTGGGNTIYF
>.|TRBJ2-1|.|TRBV1
TGCACCAGCAGCCAAGACCGATACAATGAGCAGTTCTTC
CTSSQDRYNEQFF
>.|TRBJ1-1|.|TRBV27
TGTGCCAGCAGTTTATGGGGGGTGTCGAACACTGAAGCTTTCTTT
CASSLWGVSNTEAFF
>.|TRBJ1-1|.|TRBV19
TGTGCCAGTAGTAAGGAGACACATCTGAAGGGAGCTTTCTTT
CASSKETHLKGAFF
>once|TRBJ1-2|.|TRBV2
TGTGCCAGCAGTGAAGGGGTTAACTATGGCTACACCTTC
CASSEGVNYGYTF
>.|TRBJ1-1|.|TRBV6-1
TGTGCCAGCAGTGAATGGGGGCCTATCAGGGACACTGAAGCTTTCTTT
CASSEWGPIRDTEAFF
>.|TRBJ1-6|TRBD1|TRBV5-1
TGCGCCAGCAGGACAGGGTCAGGTAATTCACCCCTCCACTTT
CASRTGSGNSPLHF
>once|TRBJ2-3|.|TRBV5-4
TGTGCCAGCAGCTTGGCCAAAGGGATACTAGGGCTAAACACAGATACGCAGTATTTT
CASSLAKGILGLNTDTQYF
>.|TRBJ1-2|.|TRBV7-2
TGTGCCAGCAACCCCGACAGCCCTAACTATGGCTACACCTTC
CASNPDSPNYGYTF
>.|TRBJ1-5|.|TRBV21-1
TGTGCCGGTCCACCGGGACAGGGCCCCCGGTATCAGCCCCAGCATTTT
CAGPPGQGPRYQPQHF
>few|TRBJ1-4|TRBD1|TRBV5-6
TGTGCCAGCAGCTCAGGACAGGGGAGGACTAATGAAAAACTGTTTTTT
CASSSGQGRTNEKLFF
>.|TRBJ2-2|TRBD2|TRBV4-1
TGCGCCAGCAGCCAAGATCCTAGGGGACTAGTGCGCACCGGGGAGCTGTTTTTT
CASSQDPRGLVRTGELFF
>few|TRBJ1-2|.|TRBV18
TGTGCCAGCTCTCTTACCCGGGACGAAAACTATGGCTACACCTTC
CASSLTRDENYGYTF
>.|TRBJ2-1|TRBD2|TRBV7-2
TGTGCCAGCAGGCCGACCGGGACTAGCTCCTACAATGAGCAGTTCTTC
CASRPTGTSSYNEQFF
>.|TRBJ2-3|TRBD2|TRBV20-1
TGCAGTGCTAGTCTAGCGGGGGGGTACGCAGATACGCAGTATTTT
CSASLAGGYADTQYF
>.|TRBJ1-2|.|TRBV7-9
TGTGCCAGCAGGGGTGATGCGGGCGGAGGCTACACCTTC
CASRGDAGGGYTF
>once|TRBJ2-3|.|TRBV12-5
TGTGCTAGTGGTTTGGGGGGGAGCACAGATACGCAGTATTTT
CASGLGGSTDTQYF
>.|TRBJ1-2|TRBD1|TRBV27
TGTGCCAGCAGTTTAGCCGGGACAGGGGGATTCAGTGGCTACACCTTC
CASSLAGTGGFSGYTF
>.|TRBJ2-5|TRBD2|TRBV5-5
TGTGCCAGCAGCTTCGGGCTAGCGGGGGGAGAGACCCAGTACTTC
CASSFGLAGGETQYF
>.|TRBJ1-5|.|TRBV27
TGTGCCAGCAGTTTGCGGGGAGGTCAGCCCCAGCATTTT
CASSLRGGQPQHF
>.|TRBJ2-5|TRBD2|TRBV5-6
TGTGCCAGCAGCTTGTCTCTAGCGGGGGCACAAGAGACCCAGTACTTC
CASSLSLAGAQETQYF
>.|TRBJ1-2|TRBD1|TRBV6-5
TGTGCCAGCAGTTACCAGACAGGGGCCAACTATGGCTACACCTTC
CASSYQTGANYGYTF
>.|TRBJ1-5|.|TRBV2
TGTGCCAGCAGTGAGTTAGTGGACTTTAATAAACCCCAGCATTTT
CASSELVDFNKPQHF
>.|TRBJ2-2|.|TRBV30
TGTGCCTGGAGTCGTGGAGCGGGTCTTGGTACCGGGGAGCTGTTTTTT
CAWSRGAGLGTGELFF
>.|TRBJ1-2|TRBD1|TRBV19
TGTGCCAGTAGTAGACAGGGGACAGACTATGGCTACACCTTC
CASSRQGTDYGYTF
>.|TRBJ2-3|.|TRBV7-8
TGTGCCAGCAGTCTCGGGGCAGGGGGGTTCACAGATACGCAGTATTTT
CASSLGAGGFTDTQYF
>few|TRBJ2-2|TRBD2|TRBV4-2
TGTGCCAGCAGCCCCAGGACTAGCGGGGACTCGGGGGAGCTGTTTTTT
CASSPRTSGDSGELFF
>.|TRBJ1-2|TRBD1|TRBV24-1
TGTGCCACCAGTGAGGCGGGACAGGGAAACTATGGCTACACCTTC
CATSEAGQGNYGYTF
>few|TRBJ1-3|.|TRBV7-6
TGTGCCAGCAGCTTAGGGGGTGGCGGCTCTGGAAACACCATATATTTT
CASSLGGGGSGNTIYF
>.|TRBJ2-1|TRBD2|TRBV4-2
TGTGCCAGCAGCCAAGATCGGCGGGGGGGCCTTGGTGAGCAGTTCTTC
CASSQDRRGGLGEQFF